This record looks at one TCR beta chain sequence and its context. Germline assignment: CDR1 SGHTA and CDR2 FQGTGA. This CDR3 contains 15 residues. Deletions cut 2 bases from V and 3 bases from J, with 11 bases between. The sample is drawn from a study of blood T cell repertoires in COVID-19. The overall study: PBMCs, B-cell-depleted T cells, or T cells provided the cDNA or gDNA that made up the material.

The data were produced by immunoSEQ multiplex PCR, yet TCRdb's version contains in-frame clones alone and is incomplete. The profile shows some 45,000 clones, about 80% of them singletons. This sequence joins TRBV7-3 and TRBJ2-1; weak D call: TRBD2 (6 bases). Sequencing was done on a sample of peripheral blood. The sequence was collected from a man aged 55 to 70 with acute or convalescent COVID-19. Here the CDR3 DNA reads TGTGCCAGCAGCTTAGGGACGGGGGACTACAATGAGCAGTTCTTC. Its translation: CASSLGTGDYNEQFF.